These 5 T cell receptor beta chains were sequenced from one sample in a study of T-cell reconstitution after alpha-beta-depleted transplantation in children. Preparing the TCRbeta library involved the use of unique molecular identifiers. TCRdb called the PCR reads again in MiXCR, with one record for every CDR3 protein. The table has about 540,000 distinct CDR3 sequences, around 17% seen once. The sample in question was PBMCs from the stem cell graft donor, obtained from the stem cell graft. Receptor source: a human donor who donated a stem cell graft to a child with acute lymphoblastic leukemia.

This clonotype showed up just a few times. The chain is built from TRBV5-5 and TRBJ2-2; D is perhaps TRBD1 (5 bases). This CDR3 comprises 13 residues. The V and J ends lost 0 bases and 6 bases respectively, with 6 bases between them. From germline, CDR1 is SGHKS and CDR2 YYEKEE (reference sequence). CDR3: CASSLGQSGELFF. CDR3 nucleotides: TGTGCCAGCAGCTTGGGACAGTCCGGGGAGCTGTTTTTT.

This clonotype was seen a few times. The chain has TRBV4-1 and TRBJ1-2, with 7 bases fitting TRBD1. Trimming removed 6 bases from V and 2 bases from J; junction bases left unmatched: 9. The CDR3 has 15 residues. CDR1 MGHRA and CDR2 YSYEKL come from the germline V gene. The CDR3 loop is CASRGQQGLNYGYTF. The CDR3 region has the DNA TGCGCCAGCAGGGGACAACAGGGGCTCAACTATGGCTACACCTTC.

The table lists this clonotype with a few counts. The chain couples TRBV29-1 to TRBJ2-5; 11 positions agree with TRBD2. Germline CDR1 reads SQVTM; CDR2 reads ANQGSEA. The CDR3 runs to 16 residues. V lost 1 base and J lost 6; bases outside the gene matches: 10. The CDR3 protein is CSVEGLAGGIGQTQYF. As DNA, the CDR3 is TGCAGCGTTGAAGGCCTAGCGGGAGGCATAGGGCAGACCCAGTACTTC.

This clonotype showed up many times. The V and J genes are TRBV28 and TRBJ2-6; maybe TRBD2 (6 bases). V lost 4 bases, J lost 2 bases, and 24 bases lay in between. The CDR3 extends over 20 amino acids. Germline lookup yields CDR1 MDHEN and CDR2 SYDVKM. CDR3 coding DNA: TGTGCCAGCAGTTCCCCTGTATGGGGAGGAAATGAAGCTGGGGCCAACGTCCTGACTTTC. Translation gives CASSSPVWGGNEAGANVLTF. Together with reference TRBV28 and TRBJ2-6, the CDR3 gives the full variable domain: DVKVTQSSRYLVKRTGEKVFLECVQDMDHENMFWYRQDPGLGLRLIYFSYDVKMKEKGDIPEGYSVSREKKERFSLILESASTNQTSMYLCASSSPVWGGNEAGANVLTFGAGSRLTVL.

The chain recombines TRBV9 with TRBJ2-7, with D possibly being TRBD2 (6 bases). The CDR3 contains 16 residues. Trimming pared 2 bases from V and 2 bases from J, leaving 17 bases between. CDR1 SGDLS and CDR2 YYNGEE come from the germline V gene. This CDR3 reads CASSVGGAGTAYEQYF. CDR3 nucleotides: TGTGCCAGCAGCGTGGGGGGAGCCGGGACCGCCTACGAGCAGTACTTC. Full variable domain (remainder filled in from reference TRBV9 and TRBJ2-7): DSGVTQTPKHLITATGQRVTLRCSPRSGDLSVYWYQQSLDQGLQFLIQYYNGEERAKGNILERFSAQQFPDLHSELNLSSLELGDSALYFCASSVGGAGTAYEQYFGPGTRLTVT.